What follows is one T cell receptor (beta chain) and its context. The antigen is unknown. Method: immunoSEQ multiplex PCR; TCRdb's copy keeps in-frame clones and lacks some. The sample has approximately 100,000 clones; about nine tenths are singletons. The data were obtained in a study of T cell responses to AZD1222 COVID-19 vaccine. Study-level results: Recipients of two AZD1222 doses showed rising Spike-specific TCR breadth and depth.

The ends lost 6 bases at V and 9 bases at J; junction bases unmatched: 11. Germline loops: CDR1 WNHNN, CDR2 SYGVQD (reference sequence). The length of the CDR3 is 15 residues. The sequencing used peripheral blood, collected on day 0 of AZD1222 vaccination. This TCR derives from an adult in good health. V is TRBV10-1 and J is TRBJ2-1, with 10 nucleotides matching TRBD2. CDR3 loop: CASSLGASGSGEQFF. The CDR3 DNA is TGCGCCAGCAGCTTAGGAGCTAGCGGGAGTGGTGAGCAGTTCTTC.